Listed below are T cell receptor beta chains from one sample, sequenced in a study of cytomegalovirus exposure and HLA in healthy donors. Repertoires were generated with immunoSEQ multiplex PCR, while TCRdb's copy carries only in-frame clones and drops some. The sample yields approximately 300,000 clones, about 85% seen once. Sequencing used PBMCs. Every receptor here comes from a young woman in good health and CMV-seropositive. CDR3s include the opening cysteine and the closing phenylalanine or tryptophan. The order of the fields is CDR3 DNA, CDR3 protein, D gene, clone size, V gene, J gene. D genes are given only for firm matches. Only some rows state a clone size, as once, few, many or a class for expanded clones.

cdr3_nt: TGTGCCAGCAGTGAATATAGCGCAGGGCTCTTTAACTATGGCTACACCTTC
cdr3_aa: CASSEYSAGLFNYGYTF
d_call: NA
clone_size: NA
v_call: TRBV25-1
j_call: TRBJ1-2

cdr3_nt: TGCGCCAGCAGCCAATTTACGGAGGGGGTTCGGGTCATTCAGTACTTC
cdr3_aa: CASSQFTEGVRVIQYF
d_call: NA
clone_size: NA
v_call: TRBV4-1
j_call: TRBJ2-4

cdr3_nt: TGTGCCAGCAGTGAAGGGGTCTCCTACAATGAGCAGTTCTTC
cdr3_aa: CASSEGVSYNEQFF
d_call: NA
clone_size: NA
v_call: TRBV6-1
j_call: TRBJ2-1

cdr3_nt: TGTGCCATCAGTGAGTCGATTGTCAAGAACACTGAAGCTTTCTTT
cdr3_aa: CAISESIVKNTEAFF
d_call: NA
clone_size: NA
v_call: TRBV10-3
j_call: TRBJ1-1

cdr3_nt: TGTGTTCTCCCCGGGGGCGAGCATGGCTACACCTTC
cdr3_aa: CVLPGGEHGYTF
d_call: NA
clone_size: NA
v_call: TRBV6-6
j_call: TRBJ1-2

cdr3_nt: TGCGCCAGCAGCCACCTTAGCGGGGGTCAGTTCTTC
cdr3_aa: CASSHLSGGQFF
d_call: TRBD2
clone_size: NA
v_call: TRBV4-3
j_call: TRBJ2-1

cdr3_nt: TGTGCCAGCAGAGGACATAAGGGACATTTAGCCAAAAACATTCAGTACTTC
cdr3_aa: CASRGHKGHLAKNIQYF
d_call: NA
clone_size: NA
v_call: TRBV27
j_call: TRBJ2-4

cdr3_nt: TGTGCCAGCATCGGGACAGTCAATGAGCAGTTCTTC
cdr3_aa: CASIGTVNEQFF
d_call: TRBD1
clone_size: NA
v_call: TRBV28
j_call: TRBJ2-1

cdr3_nt: TGTGCCAGCAAGAGGAGTGATTCCTACGAGCAGTACTTC
cdr3_aa: CASKRSDSYEQYF
d_call: NA
clone_size: NA
v_call: TRBV2
j_call: TRBJ2-7

cdr3_nt: TGTGCCAGCAGCTTAGGTCCAACAGGGGCTGGGGCCAACGTCCTGACTTTC
cdr3_aa: CASSLGPTGAGANVLTF
d_call: TRBD1
clone_size: NA
v_call: TRBV13
j_call: TRBJ2-6

cdr3_nt: TGCGCCAGCTCTAGCGGGAGGGCCACCTTCCCAGATACGCAGTATTTT
cdr3_aa: CASSSGRATFPDTQYF
d_call: TRBD2
clone_size: NA
v_call: TRBV4-3
j_call: TRBJ2-3

cdr3_nt: TGTGCCAGCAGTTCTGCAGGGGGCAATCAGCCCCAGCATTTT
cdr3_aa: CASSSAGGNQPQHF
d_call: NA
clone_size: once
v_call: TRBV28
j_call: TRBJ1-5

cdr3_nt: TGTGCCAGCAGCAGCTACCGGGACACCAAAGAGACCCAGTACTTC
cdr3_aa: CASSSYRDTKETQYF
d_call: NA
clone_size: NA
v_call: TRBV7-3
j_call: TRBJ2-5

cdr3_nt: TGTGCCAGCAGACCCCGACTAGCGGGAGTGTCAGATACGCAGTATTTT
cdr3_aa: CASRPRLAGVSDTQYF
d_call: TRBD2
clone_size: NA
v_call: TRBV7-8
j_call: TRBJ2-3

cdr3_nt: TGTGCCAGCAGTTCCTTTTCGGCGGGGGCGTACAATGAGCAGTTCTTC
cdr3_aa: CASSSFSAGAYNEQFF
d_call: NA
clone_size: NA
v_call: TRBV27
j_call: TRBJ2-1

cdr3_nt: TGTGCCTGGAGTGCCCCCTCCTACGAGCAGTACTTC
cdr3_aa: CAWSAPSYEQYF
d_call: NA
clone_size: NA
v_call: TRBV30
j_call: TRBJ2-7

cdr3_nt: TGTGCCAGCAGCTTAATGTCAGGGGGGGCCCTCCTAGAGCAGTACTTC
cdr3_aa: CASSLMSGGALLEQYF
d_call: NA
clone_size: NA
v_call: TRBV11-2
j_call: TRBJ2-7

cdr3_nt: TGCGCCAGCAGCTTAGGGAATTATGAGCAGTTCTTC
cdr3_aa: CASSLGNYEQFF
d_call: NA
clone_size: NA
v_call: TRBV5-1
j_call: TRBJ2-1

cdr3_nt: TGTGCCAGCAGCTTGGGGTCCAATTTCAATCAGCCCCAGCATTTT
cdr3_aa: CASSLGSNFNQPQHF
d_call: NA
clone_size: once
v_call: TRBV7-2
j_call: TRBJ1-5

cdr3_nt: TGTGCCAGCAGTTACTCGAACAGGGGGAGGACTGAAGCTTTCTTT
cdr3_aa: CASSYSNRGRTEAFF
d_call: TRBD1
clone_size: NA
v_call: TRBV6-5
j_call: TRBJ1-1

cdr3_nt: TGCGCCAGCAGCCAAGCGGGGACTCAGCCCCAGCATTTT
cdr3_aa: CASSQAGTQPQHF
d_call: NA
clone_size: NA
v_call: TRBV4-1
j_call: TRBJ1-5

cdr3_nt: TGTGCCAGCAGTCCCGCCGGGACAGGCCAACAGCCCCAGCATTTT
cdr3_aa: CASSPAGTGQQPQHF
d_call: TRBD1
clone_size: NA
v_call: TRBV28
j_call: TRBJ1-5

cdr3_nt: TGTGCCAGCAGCCTGGACAGGAACTCCTACGAGCAGTACTTC
cdr3_aa: CASSLDRNSYEQYF
d_call: TRBD1
clone_size: NA
v_call: TRBV6-1
j_call: TRBJ2-7

cdr3_nt: TGTGCCTGGAGGAACAGGTCAACTGGAAACACCATATATTTT
cdr3_aa: CAWRNRSTGNTIYF
d_call: NA
clone_size: NA
v_call: TRBV30
j_call: TRBJ1-3